One sample yielded the 4 T cell receptor beta chains listed below, sequenced in a study of shared clonotypes between healthy human individuals. TCRdb keeps only in-frame clones here, not all; method: immunoSEQ multiplex PCR. The sample contains 2 million to 2.5 million clones, approximately 95% of which appear only once. Sequencing was performed on naive CD4+ T cells from PBMCs. Subset defined: CD45RA+ positively selected. The receptors stem from a man younger than 30 in good health. Some clones in this sample may be carry-over from other donors' samples.

This clone was picked up one time. The rearrangement joins TRBV28 to TRBJ1-5; D remains ambiguous. Trimming removed 7 bases from V and 9 bases from J, with 13 bases in between. This CDR3 spans 12 amino acids. Looked up from germline, CDR1 is MDHEN and CDR2 is SYDVKM. The CDR3 nucleotides read TGTGCCAGCATCGGCCCAATCAGGCCCCAGCATTTT. Amino acid sequence: CASIGPIRPQHF.

CDR3: CASSDITSYEQYF. As DNA, the CDR3 is TGTGCCAGCAGTGACATAACCTCCTACGAGCAGTACTTC. The chain recombines TRBV6-1 with TRBJ2-7; unclear D gene. The CDR3 sequence is 13 residues long. CDR1 and CDR2 (germline): MNHNS, SASEGT. V lost 3 bases to trimming and J lost 0 bases, with 6 bases between them.

The genes are TRBV5-4 and TRBJ2-5; possibly TRBD2 for D (5 bases). CDR3 length: 14 amino acids. The V end was cut by 5 bases, the J end by 5 bases, with 16 bases between. CDR1 SGHNT and CDR2 YYREEE come from the germline V gene (reference sequence). The CDR3 region is CASSAGGRFETQYF. The CDR3 DNA reads as TGTGCCAGCAGTGCCGGAGGAAGGTTTGAGACCCAGTACTTC.

The gene calls are TRBV6-5 and TRBJ1-3; 7 bases agree with TRBD1. V lost 4 bases, J lost 0 bases, and 3 bases stayed unmatched. Germline V CDR1 and CDR2: MNHEY, SVGAGI. This CDR3 is built from 15 residues. The CDR3 sequence: CASSSGTASGNTIYF. The CDR3 nucleotides read TGTGCCAGCAGTTCCGGGACAGCCTCTGGAAACACCATATATTTT.